Presented here are 13 T cell receptor beta chains from one specimen sequenced in a study of shared clonotypes between healthy human individuals. The method was immunoSEQ multiplex PCR; TCRdb's version includes in-frame clones alone and lacks a portion of them. In the table there are just over 2,000,000 clones, over 85% of which are singletons. Sequencing was performed on naive CD4+ T cells sorted from blood. Subset meaning: CD45RA+ positively selected. All receptors come from a young man in good health.

The chain couples TRBV5-4 to TRBJ2-2, with 7 bases fitting TRBD2. Germline V gene data show CDR1 as SGHNT and CDR2 as YYREEE (reference sequence). CDR3 length: 16 residues. V lost 1 base and J lost 0; bases outside the gene matches: 3. Written as DNA, the CDR3 is TGTGCCAGCAGCTTGTCGGGGGGATCGAACACCGGGGAGCTGTTTTTT. As protein: CASSLSGGSNTGELFF.

The chain is built from TRBV29-1 and TRBJ2-5, with 10 bases aligning to TRBD2. Per germline, CDR1 SQVTM and CDR2 ANQGSEA. The V gene end was trimmed by 1 base and the J gene end by 4 bases; junction bases not matched to a gene: 3. This CDR3 region has 14 residues. CDR3 sequence: CSVEARLAGETQYF. CDR3 DNA sequence: TGCAGCGTTGAAGCCCGACTAGCGGGAGAGACCCAGTACTTC. The entire variable domain, with the rest obtained from reference TRBV29-1 and TRBJ2-5, is as follows: SAVISQKPSRDICQRGTSLTIQCQVDSQVTMMFWYRQQPGQSLTLIATANQGSEATYESGFVIDKFPISRPNLTFSTLTVSNMSPEDSSIYLCSVEARLAGETQYFGPGTRLLVL.

The chain links TRBV6-1 to TRBJ2-5; D is uncertain. Germline values: CDR1 MNHNS, CDR2 SASEGT. V dropped 4 bases and J dropped 1 base, with 10 bases sitting between them. This CDR3 has 14 residues. The CDR3 DNA reads TGTGCCAGCAGTGCGTACGACTCCCAAGAGACCCAGTACTTC. It codes for CASSAYDSQETQYF.

The V and J genes are TRBV14 and TRBJ2-7; 8 bases are a match to TRBD1. J was trimmed by 4 bases and V by 0 bases; bases with no gene match: 5. Germline V gives CDR1 SGHDN, CDR2 FVKESK. CDR3 size: 15 residues. Written as DNA, the CDR3 is TGTGCCAGCAGCCAAGAAGGACAGGGATGGTACGAGCAGTACTTC. Its translation: CASSQEGQGWYEQYF.

The chain has TRBV19 and TRBJ2-2; 10 nucleotides match TRBD2. V was pared by 5 bases and J by 7 bases, with 4 bases of the junction left unmatched. Per germline, CDR1 LNHDA and CDR2 SQIVND (reference sequence). The CDR3 consists of 14 residues. The CDR3 bases are TGTGCCAGTAGTTCGACTAGCGGGTACGGGGAGCTGTTTTTT. This encodes CASSSTSGYGELFF.

This clone was seen only a few times. The chain carries TRBV28 and TRBJ1-2; D perhaps matches TRBD1 (5 bases). V was shortened by 8 bases and J by 4 bases, with 11 bases between the two germline ends. Germline V lookup: CDR1 MDHEN, CDR2 SYDVKM. The CDR3 runs to 12 residues. The DNA for the CDR3 is TGTGCCAGCTGGGCGACAGTCTATGGCTACACCTTC. Translated, it gives CASWATVYGYTF.

The chain uses TRBV20-1 and TRBJ1-2; no reliable D call. Germline lookup yields CDR1 DFQATT and CDR2 SNEGSKA (reference sequence). The CDR3 consists of 11 residues. With 4 bases removed from V and 4 bases from J, the gap between germline ends came to 7 bases. CDR3 amino acids: CSATDVYGYTF. For the CDR3, the DNA is TGCAGTGCTACAGATGTCTATGGCTACACCTTC.

The chain carries TRBV11-2 and TRBJ1-3; 8 nucleotides align to TRBD1. CDR3 length equals 14 residues. With V trimmed by 6 bases and J by 4 bases, 5 bases remained unmatched. The germline V gene has CDR1 SGHAT and CDR2 FQNNGV. In nucleotides, the CDR3 is TGTGCCAGCAGGGAGACAGGGGACGGAAACACCATATATTTT. As protein: CASRETGDGNTIYF.

This chain links TRBV28 with TRBJ2-4, with 8 bases matching TRBD1. The ends lost 7 bases at V and 9 bases at J; junction bases unmatched: 11. There are 14 residues in the CDR3. The germline V gene has CDR1 MDHEN and CDR2 SYDVKM. The CDR3 sequence is CASTSGQGHTIQYF. The CDR3 DNA reads TGTGCCAGCACGTCCGGACAGGGACATACCATTCAGTACTTC.

V is TRBV19 and J is TRBJ2-7; a possible D gene is TRBD1 (6 bases). Germline V gene sequence: CDR1 LNHDA, CDR2 SQIVND (reference sequence). This CDR3 is 15 amino acids long. Trimming shortened V by 6 bases and J by 6 bases, and 21 bases separated the two germline ends. CDR3 sequence reads: CASSPHKAGGGEQYF. Here the CDR3 DNA reads TGTGCCAGTAGCCCCCATAAGGCTGGGGGCGGCGAGCAGTACTTC.

This chain links TRBV7-2 with TRBJ2-2, with D unresolved. The CDR3 spans 15 residues. Deletions cut 2 bases from V and 4 bases from J, with 11 bases between. Germline CDR1 SGHTA, CDR2 FQGNSA. CDR3 sequence: CASSLPASGTGELFF. In DNA, the CDR3 is TGTGCCAGCAGCTTACCAGCGTCGGGCACCGGGGAGCTGTTTTTT. The variable domain in full, completed from reference TRBV7-2 and TRBJ2-2, reads GAGVSQSPSNKVTEKGKDVELRCDPISGHTALYWYRQSLGQGLEFLIYFQGNSAPDKSGLPSDRFSAERTGGSVSTLTIQRTQQEDSAVYLCASSLPASGTGELFFGEGSRLTVL.

The chain carries TRBV2 and TRBJ2-3; maybe TRBD1 (6 bases). Germline CDR1 and CDR2: SNHLY and FYNNEI. The CDR3 length is 13 residues. V lost 7 bases and J lost 2, with 10 bases in between. The DNA of the CDR3 is TGTGCCAGCACGGCAGGGGTCACAGATACGCAGTATTTT. Protein sequence: CASTAGVTDTQYF.

This clone was found once. The chain employs TRBV5-6 and TRBJ1-2; the D is unclear. The V gene lost 6 bases and the J gene lost 2 bases, with 8 bases spanning the gap. The CDR3 loop spans 12 amino acids. Germline CDR1 is SGHDT and CDR2 is YYEEEE. The CDR3 coding sequence is TGTGCCAGCATGTCTGAGAACTATGGCTACACCTTC. Amino acid sequence: CASMSENYGYTF.